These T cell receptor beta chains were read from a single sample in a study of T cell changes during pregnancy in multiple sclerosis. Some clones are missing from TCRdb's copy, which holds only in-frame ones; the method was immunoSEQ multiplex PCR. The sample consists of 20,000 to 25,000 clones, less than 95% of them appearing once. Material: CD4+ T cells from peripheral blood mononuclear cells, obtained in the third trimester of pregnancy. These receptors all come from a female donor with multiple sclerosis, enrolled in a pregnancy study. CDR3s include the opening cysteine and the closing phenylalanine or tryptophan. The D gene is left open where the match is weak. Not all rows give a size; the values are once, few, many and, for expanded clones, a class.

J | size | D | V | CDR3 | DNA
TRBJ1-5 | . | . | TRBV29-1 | CSVDAGADQPQHF | TGCAGCGTTGACGCAGGGGCGGATCAGCCCCAGCATTTT
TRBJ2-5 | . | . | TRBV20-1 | CSAPTGEAQYF | TGCAGTGCCCCCACAGGGGAGGCCCAGTACTTC
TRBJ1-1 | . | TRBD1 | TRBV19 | CASSILWTGTTEAFF | TGTGCCAGTAGTATACTTTGGACAGGGACCACTGAAGCTTTCTTT
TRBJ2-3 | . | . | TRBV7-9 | CASSLNSGGDTQYF | TGTGCCAGCAGCTTAAATAGCGGAGGAGATACGCAGTATTTT
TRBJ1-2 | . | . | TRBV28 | CASSDRKLDGYTF | TGTGCCAGCAGCGACAGGAAATTGGATGGCTACACCTTC
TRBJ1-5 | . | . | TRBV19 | CASSAPGLRGYSNQPQHF | TGTGCCAGTAGTGCCCCGGGACTGCGGGGGTATAGCAATCAGCCCCAGCATTTT
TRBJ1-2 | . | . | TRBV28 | CASSSHTFGTLANYGYTF | TGTGCCAGCAGTTCACATACCTTCGGGACACTTGCTAACTATGGCTACACCTTC
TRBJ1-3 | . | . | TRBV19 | CASSISGNSGNTIYF | TGTGCCAGTAGTATATCAGGCAACTCTGGAAACACCATATATTTT
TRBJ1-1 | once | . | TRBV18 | CASYRQAVNTEAFF | TGTGCCAGCTATCGACAGGCCGTCAACACTGAAGCTTTCTTT
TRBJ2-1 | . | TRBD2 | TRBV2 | CASNLRGGGEQFF | TGTGCCAGCAATTTGCGGGGGGGCGGGGAGCAGTTCTTC
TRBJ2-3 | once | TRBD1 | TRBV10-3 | CAISTSAGGNADTQYF | TGTGCCATCAGTACATCGGCAGGGGGAAACGCAGATACGCAGTATTTT
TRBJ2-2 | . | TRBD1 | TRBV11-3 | CASSLSLWTGHTGELFF | TGTGCCAGCAGCTTATCCCTCTGGACAGGGCACACCGGGGAGCTGTTTTTT
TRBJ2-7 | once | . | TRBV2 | CASSLYLRSYEQYF | TGTGCCAGCAGTCTCTATCTTCGCTCCTACGAGCAGTACTTC
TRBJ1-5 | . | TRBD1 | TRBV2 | CASSLDRDGEPQHF | TGTGCCAGCAGCCTAGACAGGGACGGGGAGCCCCAGCATTTT
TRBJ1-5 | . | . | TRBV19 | CASSKTVSNQPQHF | TGTGCCAGTAGTAAGACAGTTAGCAATCAGCCCCAGCATTTT
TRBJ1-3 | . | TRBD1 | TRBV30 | CAFSRGLSGNTIYF | TGTGCTTTTTCAAGGGGGCTCTCTGGAAACACCATATATTTT
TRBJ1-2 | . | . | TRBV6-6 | CASRTTQGSGYTF | TGTGCCAGCAGAACTACTCAGGGCTCTGGCTACACCTTC
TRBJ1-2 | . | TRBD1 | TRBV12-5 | CASGPGQAAYGYTF | TGTGCTAGTGGTCCCGGACAGGCGGCGTATGGCTACACCTTC
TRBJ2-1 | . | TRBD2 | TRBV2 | CASSGLARYNEQFF | TGTGCCAGCAGTGGACTAGCGAGATACAATGAGCAGTTCTTC
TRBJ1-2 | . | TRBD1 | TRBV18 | CASSDGQGFGYTF | TGTGCCAGCTCGGACGGACAGGGATTTGGCTACACCTTC
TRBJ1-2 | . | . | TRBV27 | CASSSLDRPYGYTF | TGTGCCAGCAGTTCATTGGACAGACCCTATGGCTACACCTTC
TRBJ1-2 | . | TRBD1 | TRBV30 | CAWSDGQGSYGYTF | TGTGCCTGGAGTGACGGACAGGGGTCTTATGGCTACACCTTC
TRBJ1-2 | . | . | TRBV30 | CAWSVVVGYTF | TGTGCCTGGAGTGTGGTAGTTGGCTACACCTTC
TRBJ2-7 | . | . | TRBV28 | CASSLGLTRDLYEQYF | TGTGCCAGCAGTTTGGGCCTGACGAGAGATCTCTACGAGCAGTACTTC
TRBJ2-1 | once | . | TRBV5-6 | CASTKQRHDYNEQFF | TGTGCCAGCACGAAACAGCGGCATGACTACAATGAGCAGTTCTTC
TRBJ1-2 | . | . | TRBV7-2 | CASSSRGYGYTF | TGTGCCAGCAGCTCCCGAGGGTATGGCTACACCTTC
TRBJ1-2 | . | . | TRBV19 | CASSIPFYEAGYHSYTF | TGTGCCAGTAGTATCCCTTTCTATGAGGCGGGTTACCACAGCTACACCTTC
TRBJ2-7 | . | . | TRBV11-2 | CASSVSASSYEQYF | TGTGCCAGCAGCGTTAGCGCGAGCTCCTACGAGCAGTACTTC
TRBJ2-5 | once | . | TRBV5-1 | CASSLVGTGTLQETQYF | TGCGCCAGCAGCTTGGTGGGTACCGGGACTCTCCAAGAGACCCAGTACTTC
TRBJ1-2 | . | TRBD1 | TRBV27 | CASSWDRQTNYGYTF | TGTGCCAGCAGTTGGGACAGGCAAACTAACTATGGCTACACCTTC
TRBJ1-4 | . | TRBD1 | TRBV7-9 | CASSLVDGQDTF | TGTGCCAGCAGCTTAGTAGACGGACAGGACACTTTT
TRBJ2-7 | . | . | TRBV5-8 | CASSQTGTTEYF | TGTGCCAGCAGCCAGACCGGGACAACGGAGTACTTC
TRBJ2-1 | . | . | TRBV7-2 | CASRTRDTKQFF | TGTGCCAGCAGAACCCGGGACACAAAGCAGTTCTTC